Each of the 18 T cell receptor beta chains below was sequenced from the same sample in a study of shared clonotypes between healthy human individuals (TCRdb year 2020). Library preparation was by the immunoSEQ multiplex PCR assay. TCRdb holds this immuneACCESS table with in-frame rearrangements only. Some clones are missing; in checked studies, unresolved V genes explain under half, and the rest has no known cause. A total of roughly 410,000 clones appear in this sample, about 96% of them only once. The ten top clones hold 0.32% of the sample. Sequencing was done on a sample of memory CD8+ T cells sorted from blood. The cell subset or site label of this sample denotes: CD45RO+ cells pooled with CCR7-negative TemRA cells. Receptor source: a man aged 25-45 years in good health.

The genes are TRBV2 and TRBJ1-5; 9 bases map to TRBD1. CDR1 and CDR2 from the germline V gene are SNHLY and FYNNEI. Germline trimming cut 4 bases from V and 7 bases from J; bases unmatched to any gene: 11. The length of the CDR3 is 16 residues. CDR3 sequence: CASSGQGGRKKQPQHF. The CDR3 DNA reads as TGTGCCAGCAGTGGACAGGGGGGGAGAAAGAAACAGCCCCAGCATTTT. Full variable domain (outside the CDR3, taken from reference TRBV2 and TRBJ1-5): EPEVTQTPSHQVTQMGQEVILRCVPISNHLYFYWYRQILGQKVEFLVSFYNNEISEKSEIFDDQFSVERPDGSNFTLKIRSTKLEDSAMYFCASSGQGGRKKQPQHFGDGTRLSIL.

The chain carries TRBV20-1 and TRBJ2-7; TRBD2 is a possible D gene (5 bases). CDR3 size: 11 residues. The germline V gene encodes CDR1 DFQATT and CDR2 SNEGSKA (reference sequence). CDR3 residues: CRTSRADEQYF. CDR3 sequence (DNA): TGCCGAACCTCGCGGGCGGACGAGCAGTACTTC.

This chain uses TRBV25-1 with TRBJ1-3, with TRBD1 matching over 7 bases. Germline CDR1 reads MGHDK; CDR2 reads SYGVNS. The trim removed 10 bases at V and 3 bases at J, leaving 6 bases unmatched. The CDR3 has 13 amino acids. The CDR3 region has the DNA TGTGCCACCCAACAGGGGAGTGGAAACACCATATATTTT. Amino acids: CATQQGSGNTIYF.

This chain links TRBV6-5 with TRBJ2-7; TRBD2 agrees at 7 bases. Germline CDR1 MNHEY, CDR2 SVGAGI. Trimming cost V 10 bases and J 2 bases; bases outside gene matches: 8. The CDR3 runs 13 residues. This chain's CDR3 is CATRPSGTYEQYF. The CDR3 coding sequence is TGTGCCACACGGCCTAGCGGAACCTACGAGCAGTACTTC.

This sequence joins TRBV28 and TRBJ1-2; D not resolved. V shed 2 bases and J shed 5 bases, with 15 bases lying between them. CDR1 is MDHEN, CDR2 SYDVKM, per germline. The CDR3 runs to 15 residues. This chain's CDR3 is CASSLKEGMWYGYTF. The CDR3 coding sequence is TGTGCCAGCAGTTTAAAGGAGGGTATGTGGTATGGCTACACCTTC.

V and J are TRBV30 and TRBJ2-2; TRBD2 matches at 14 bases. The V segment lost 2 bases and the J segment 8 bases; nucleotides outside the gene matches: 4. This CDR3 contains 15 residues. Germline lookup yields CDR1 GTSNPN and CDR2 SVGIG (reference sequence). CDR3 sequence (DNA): TGTGCCTGGAGTAGGGGACTAGCGGGAGAAGGGGAGCTGTTTTTT. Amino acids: CAWSRGLAGEGELFF.

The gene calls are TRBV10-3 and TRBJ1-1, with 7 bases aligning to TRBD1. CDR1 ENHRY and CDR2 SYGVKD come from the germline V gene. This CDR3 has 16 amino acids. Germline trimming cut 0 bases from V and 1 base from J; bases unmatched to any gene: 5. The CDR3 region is CAISESARGGNTEAFF. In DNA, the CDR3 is TGTGCCATCAGTGAGTCGGCCAGGGGGGGGAACACTGAAGCTTTCTTT.

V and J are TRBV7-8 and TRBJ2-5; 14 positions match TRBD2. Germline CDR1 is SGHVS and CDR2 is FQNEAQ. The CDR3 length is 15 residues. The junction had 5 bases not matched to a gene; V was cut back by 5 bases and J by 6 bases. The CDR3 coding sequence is TGTGCCAGCAGCGATGGGACTAGCGGGAGTAAGACCCAGTACTTC. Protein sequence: CASSDGTSGSKTQYF. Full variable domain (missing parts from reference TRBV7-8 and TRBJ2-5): GAGVSQSPRYKVAKRGQDVALRCDPISGHVSLFWYQQALGQGPEFLTYFQNEAQLDKSGLPSDRFFAERPEGSVSTLKIQRTQQEDSAVYLCASSDGTSGSKTQYFGPGTRLLVL.

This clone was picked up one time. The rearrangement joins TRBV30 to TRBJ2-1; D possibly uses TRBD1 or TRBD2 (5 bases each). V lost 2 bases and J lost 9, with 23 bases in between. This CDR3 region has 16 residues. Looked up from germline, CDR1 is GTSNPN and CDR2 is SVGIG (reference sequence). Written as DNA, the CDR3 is TGTGCCTGGAGTACCGCCGGGACCTTAAAAGAACTTGAGCAGTTCTTC. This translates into CAWSTAGTLKELEQFF.

The CDR3 loop reads CASSQGSLAGEETQYF. The CDR3, as DNA: TGTGCCAGCAGCCAAGGGTCACTAGCGGGGGAAGAGACCCAGTACTTC. The genes are TRBV4-2 and TRBJ2-5; TRBD2 matches at 11 bases. Germline CDR1 is LGHNA and CDR2 is YNFKEQ. Losses at the gene ends were 1 base for V and 3 bases for J; bases not matched to a gene: 4. The CDR3 covers 16 residues.

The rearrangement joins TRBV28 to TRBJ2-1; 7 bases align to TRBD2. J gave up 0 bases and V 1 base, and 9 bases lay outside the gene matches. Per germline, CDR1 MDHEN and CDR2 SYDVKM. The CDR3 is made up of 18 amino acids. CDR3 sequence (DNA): TGTGCCAGCAGTTTATTTCGACTAGCCCTGAGCTCCTACAATGAGCAGTTCTTC. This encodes CASSLFRLALSSYNEQFF.

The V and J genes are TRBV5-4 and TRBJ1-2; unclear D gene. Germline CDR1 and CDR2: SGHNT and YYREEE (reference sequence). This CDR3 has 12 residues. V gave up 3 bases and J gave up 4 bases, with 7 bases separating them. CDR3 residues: CASSSDGYGYTF. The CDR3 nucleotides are TGTGCCAGCAGCTCGGACGGCTATGGCTACACCTTC.

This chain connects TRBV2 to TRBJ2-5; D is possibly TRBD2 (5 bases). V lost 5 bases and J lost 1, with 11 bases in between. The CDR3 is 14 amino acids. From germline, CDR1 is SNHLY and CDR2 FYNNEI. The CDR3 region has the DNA TGTGCCAGCAGTATCCAGCGGCTCCAAGAGACCCAGTACTTC. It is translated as CASSIQRLQETQYF. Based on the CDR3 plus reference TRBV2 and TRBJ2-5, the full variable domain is EPEVTQTPSHQVTQMGQEVILRCVPISNHLYFYWYRQILGQKVEFLVSFYNNEISEKSEIFDDQFSVERPDGSNFTLKIRSTKLEDSAMYFCASSIQRLQETQYFGPGTRLLVL.

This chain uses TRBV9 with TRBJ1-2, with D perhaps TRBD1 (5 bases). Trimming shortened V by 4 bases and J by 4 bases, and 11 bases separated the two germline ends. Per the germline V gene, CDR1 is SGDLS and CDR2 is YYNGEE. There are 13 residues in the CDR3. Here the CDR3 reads CASSPGPGYGYTF. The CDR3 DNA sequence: TGTGCCAGCAGCCCGGGGCCGGGCTATGGCTACACCTTC.

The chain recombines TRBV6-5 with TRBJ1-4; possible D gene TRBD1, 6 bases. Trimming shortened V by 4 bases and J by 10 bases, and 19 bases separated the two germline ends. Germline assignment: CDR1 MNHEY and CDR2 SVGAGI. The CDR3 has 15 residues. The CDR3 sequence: CASSSEQGLWGKLFF. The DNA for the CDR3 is TGTGCCAGCAGTTCGGAACAGGGATTGTGGGGAAAACTGTTTTTT.

This CDR3 is CASSLSSGSEQYF. For the CDR3, the DNA is TGTGCCAGCAGTTTATCTAGCGGGAGCGAGCAGTACTTC. The chain recombines TRBV27 with TRBJ2-7; 9 positions agree with TRBD2. The CDR3 has 13 amino acids. With V trimmed by 0 bases and J by 6 bases, 0 bases remained unmatched. The germline gives CDR1 MNHEY, CDR2 SMNVEV (reference sequence).

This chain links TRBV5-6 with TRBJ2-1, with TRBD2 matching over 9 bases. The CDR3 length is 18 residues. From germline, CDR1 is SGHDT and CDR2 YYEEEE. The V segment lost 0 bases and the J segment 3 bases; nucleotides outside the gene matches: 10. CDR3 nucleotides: TGTGCCAGCAGCTTGGGACCCCCTAGCGGGACGTTCTACAATGAGCAGTTCTTC. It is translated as CASSLGPPSGTFYNEQFF.

The CDR3, as DNA: TGTGCCAGTAGTACAATATCCCGGCAGGGTGGCTACACCTTC. It yields the protein CASSTISRQGGYTF. J is TRBJ1-2 and V is TRBV19, with D possibly matching TRBD1 (5 bases). The V and J ends lost 4 bases and 7 bases respectively, with 16 bases between them. Germline-derived CDR1 and CDR2 are LNHDA and SQIVND (reference sequence). CDR3 length: 14 amino acids.